This T cell receptor beta chain came from a study of cytomegalovirus exposure and HLA in healthy donors. Germline assignment: CDR1 SGHVS and CDR2 FQNEAQ. The CDR3 has 15 residues. Germline trimming cut 0 bases from V and 4 bases from J; bases unmatched to any gene: 5. Among the 100 to 150 subjects of the validation cohort, separate from the approximately 660-subject first cohort, were the donors. Sequencing was performed with immunoSEQ multiplex PCR; in TCRdb, only in-frame clones are kept and a portion is missing. Altogether more than 90,000 clones are present, 70% to 90% being singletons, with the ten largest covering 1.5% to 2%. Overall study findings and caveats: Later, an analysis found that TCR clusters from the first cohort tended to co-occur in the roughly 130 validation repertoires. Many donors carried some public TCRs, although rarity characterized most TCR sequences. Reports credit the classifier with highly specific, highly sensitive diagnosis of cytomegalovirus status.

Note on this clone: Its antigen is currently unknown.

V and J are TRBV7-8 and TRBJ2-7; TRBD2 aligns across 8 bases. The specimen was PBMCs. This receptor was identified in a man aged 18 to 29 in good health and CMV-seronegative. The CDR3 DNA reads as TGTGCCAGCAGCTTAGCGTCGGGAGGGGTGTACGAGCAGTACTTC. Residues: CASSLASGGVYEQYF.